The T cell receptor (beta chain) under discussion was sequenced for a study of blood T cell repertoires in COVID-19. Study context: The samples span acute and convalescent COVID-19 from the United States, Italy and Spain.

In the study's own analysis: Amplified reference gene primers provided the basis for estimating nucleated cell counts. Clones were sequenced by immunoSEQ multiplex PCR, and TCRdb holds only the in-frame ones, with some missing. V, J and clone size are taken as reported in that table, and D and trimming were inferred from the DNA itself. The sample holds 75,000 to 95,000 clones; around nine tenths are singletons and the top ten take under 25%. CDR3 length: 12 residues. The germline V gene has CDR1 LNHDA and CDR2 SQIVND (reference sequence). V was clipped by 7 bases and J by 7 bases, with 13 bases between them.

V is TRBV19 and J is TRBJ1-1, with D possibly matching TRBD1 (6 bases). The source material was peripheral blood. This clonotype was obtained from a human donor in a cohort sampled during active COVID-19. DNA of the CDR3: TGTGCCAGTATTATCAGGGGCCTTGAAGCTTTCTTT. Translating gives CASIIRGLEAFF.